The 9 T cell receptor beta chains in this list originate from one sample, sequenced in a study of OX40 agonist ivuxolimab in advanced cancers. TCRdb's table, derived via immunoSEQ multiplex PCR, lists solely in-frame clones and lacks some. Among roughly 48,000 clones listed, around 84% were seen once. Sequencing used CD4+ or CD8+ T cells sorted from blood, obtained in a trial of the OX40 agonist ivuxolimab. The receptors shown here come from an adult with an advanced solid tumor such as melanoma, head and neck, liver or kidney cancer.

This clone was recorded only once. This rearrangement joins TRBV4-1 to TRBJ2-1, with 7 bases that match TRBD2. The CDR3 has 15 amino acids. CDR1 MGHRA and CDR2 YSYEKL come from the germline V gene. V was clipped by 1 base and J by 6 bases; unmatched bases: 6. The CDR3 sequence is CASSQAGGWGNEQFF. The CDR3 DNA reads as TGCGCCAGCAGCCAAGCGGGAGGCTGGGGCAATGAGCAGTTCTTC.

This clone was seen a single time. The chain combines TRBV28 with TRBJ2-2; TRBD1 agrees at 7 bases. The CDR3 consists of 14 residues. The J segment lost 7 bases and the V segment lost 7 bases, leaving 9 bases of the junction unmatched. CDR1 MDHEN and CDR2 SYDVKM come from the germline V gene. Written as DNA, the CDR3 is TGTGCCAGCAACCCAACAGGGGTTTACGGGGAGCTGTTTTTT. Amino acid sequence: CASNPTGVYGELFF.

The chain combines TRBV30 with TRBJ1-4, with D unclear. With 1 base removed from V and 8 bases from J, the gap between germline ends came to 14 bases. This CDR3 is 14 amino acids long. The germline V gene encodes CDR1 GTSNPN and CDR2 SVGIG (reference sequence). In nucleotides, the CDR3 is TGTGCCTGGAGTGAAACAGACGAAGGGGAAAAACTGTTTTTT. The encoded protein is CAWSETDEGEKLFF.

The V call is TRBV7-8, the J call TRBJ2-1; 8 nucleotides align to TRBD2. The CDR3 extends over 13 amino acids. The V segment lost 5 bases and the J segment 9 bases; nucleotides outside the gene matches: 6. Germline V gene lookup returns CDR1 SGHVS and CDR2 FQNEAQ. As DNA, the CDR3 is TGTGCCAGCAGCCCCCGGGAGGGCGGTGAGCAGTTCTTC. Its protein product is CASSPREGGEQFF.

CDR3 sequence reads: CASSETRLPNEKLFF. DNA of the CDR3: TGTGCCAGCAGTGAAACAAGGTTACCTAATGAAAAACTGTTTTTT. The genes are TRBV25-1 and TRBJ1-4, with D unresolved. The CDR3 covers 15 residues. From germline, CDR1 is MGHDK and CDR2 SYGVNS. Trimming left V 2 bases short and J 3 bases short, with 10 bases between.

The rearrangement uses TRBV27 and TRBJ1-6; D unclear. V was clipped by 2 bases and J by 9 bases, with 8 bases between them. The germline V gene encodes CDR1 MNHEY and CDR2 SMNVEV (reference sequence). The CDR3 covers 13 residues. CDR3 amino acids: CASSLPDGSPLHF. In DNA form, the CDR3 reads TGTGCCAGCAGTTTACCGGACGGTTCACCCCTCCACTTT.

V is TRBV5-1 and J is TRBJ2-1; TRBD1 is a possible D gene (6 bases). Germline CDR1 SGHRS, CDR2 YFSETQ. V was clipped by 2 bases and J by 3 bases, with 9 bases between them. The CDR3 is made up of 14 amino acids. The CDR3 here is CASSLGQLYNEQFF. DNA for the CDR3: TGCGCCAGCAGCTTAGGACAGCTCTACAATGAGCAGTTCTTC.

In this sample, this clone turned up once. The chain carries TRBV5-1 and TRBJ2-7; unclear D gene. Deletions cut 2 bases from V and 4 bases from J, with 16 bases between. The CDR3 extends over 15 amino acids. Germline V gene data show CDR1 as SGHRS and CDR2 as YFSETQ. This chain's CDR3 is CASSFSGPPGYEQYF. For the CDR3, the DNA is TGCGCCAGCAGCTTTTCCGGGCCCCCGGGTTACGAGCAGTACTTC.

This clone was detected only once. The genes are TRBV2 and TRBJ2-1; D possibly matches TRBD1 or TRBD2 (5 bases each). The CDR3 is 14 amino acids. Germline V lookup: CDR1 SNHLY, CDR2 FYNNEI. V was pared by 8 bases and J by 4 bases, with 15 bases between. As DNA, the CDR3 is TGTGCCAGCGGTGGGGCAGGGAGATACAATGAGCAGTTCTTC. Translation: CASGGAGRYNEQFF.